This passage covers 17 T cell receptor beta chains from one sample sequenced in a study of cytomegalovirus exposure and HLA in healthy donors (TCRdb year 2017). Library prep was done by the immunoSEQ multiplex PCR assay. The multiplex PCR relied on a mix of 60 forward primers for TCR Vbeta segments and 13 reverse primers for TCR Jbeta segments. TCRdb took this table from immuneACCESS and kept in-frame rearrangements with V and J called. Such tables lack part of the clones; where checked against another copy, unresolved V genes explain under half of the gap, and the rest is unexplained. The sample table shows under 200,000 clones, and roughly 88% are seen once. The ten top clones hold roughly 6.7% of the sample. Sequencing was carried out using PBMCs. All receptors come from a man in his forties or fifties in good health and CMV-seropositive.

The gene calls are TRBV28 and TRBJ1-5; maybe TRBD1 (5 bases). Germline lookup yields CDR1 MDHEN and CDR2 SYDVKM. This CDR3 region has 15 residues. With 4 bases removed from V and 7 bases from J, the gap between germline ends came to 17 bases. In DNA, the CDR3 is TGTGCCAGCAGTTCTTTGCACCAGGGTTTCCAGCCCCAGCATTTT. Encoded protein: CASSSLHQGFQPQHF.

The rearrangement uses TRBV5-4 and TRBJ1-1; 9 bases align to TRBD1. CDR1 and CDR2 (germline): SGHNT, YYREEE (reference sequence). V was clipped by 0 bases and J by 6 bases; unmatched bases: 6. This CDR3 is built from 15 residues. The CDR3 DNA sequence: TGTGCCAGCAGCTTGGTGGCCGGGACAGGGTCTGAAGCTTTCTTT. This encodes CASSLVAGTGSEAFF.

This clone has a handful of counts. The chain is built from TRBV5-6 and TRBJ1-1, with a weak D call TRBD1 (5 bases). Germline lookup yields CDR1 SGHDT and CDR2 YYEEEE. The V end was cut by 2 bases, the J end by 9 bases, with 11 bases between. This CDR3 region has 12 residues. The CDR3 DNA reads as TGTGCCAGCAGCTTTGGGCAGGGCAAAGCTTTCTTT. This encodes CASSFGQGKAFF. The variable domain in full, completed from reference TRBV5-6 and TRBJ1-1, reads DAGVTQSPTHLIKTRGQQVTLRCSPKSGHDTVSWYQQALGQGPQFIFQYYEEEERQRGNFPDRFSGHQFPNYSSELNVNALLLGDSALYLCASSFGQGKAFFGQGTRLTVV.

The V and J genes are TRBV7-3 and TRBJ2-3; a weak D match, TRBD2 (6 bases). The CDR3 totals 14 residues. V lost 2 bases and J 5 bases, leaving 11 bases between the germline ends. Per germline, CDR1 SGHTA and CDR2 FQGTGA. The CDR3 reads CASSLRGRGDTQYF. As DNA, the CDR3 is TGTGCCAGCAGCTTACGAGGGCGGGGAGATACGCAGTATTTT.

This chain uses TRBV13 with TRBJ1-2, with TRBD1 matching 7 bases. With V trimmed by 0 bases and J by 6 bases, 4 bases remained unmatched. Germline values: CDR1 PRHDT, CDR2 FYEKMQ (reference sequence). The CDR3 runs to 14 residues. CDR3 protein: CASSLGFQGDGYTF. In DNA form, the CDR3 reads TGTGCCAGCAGCTTAGGCTTTCAGGGGGATGGCTACACCTTC.

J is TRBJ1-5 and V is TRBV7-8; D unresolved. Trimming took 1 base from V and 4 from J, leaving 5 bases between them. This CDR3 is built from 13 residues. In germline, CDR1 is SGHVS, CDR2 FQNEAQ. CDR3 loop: CASSLGANQPQHF. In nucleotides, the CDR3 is TGTGCCAGCAGCTTAGGGGCAAATCAGCCCCAGCATTTT.

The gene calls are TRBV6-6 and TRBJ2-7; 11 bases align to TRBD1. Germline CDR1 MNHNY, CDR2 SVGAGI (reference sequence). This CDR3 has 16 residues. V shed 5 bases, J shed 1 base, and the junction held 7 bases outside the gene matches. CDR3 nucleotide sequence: TGTGCCAGCAGTGCCCCCGGGACAGGGGGATCCTACGAGCAGTACTTC. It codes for CASSAPGTGGSYEQYF.

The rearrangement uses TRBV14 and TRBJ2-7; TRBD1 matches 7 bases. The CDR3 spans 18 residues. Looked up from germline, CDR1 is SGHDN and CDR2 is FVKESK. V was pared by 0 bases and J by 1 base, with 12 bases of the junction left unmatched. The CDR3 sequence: CASSQDEGALEGSYEQYV. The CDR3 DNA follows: TGTGCCAGCAGCCAAGATGAGGGGGCCCTAGAAGGGTCCTACGAGCAGTACGTC.

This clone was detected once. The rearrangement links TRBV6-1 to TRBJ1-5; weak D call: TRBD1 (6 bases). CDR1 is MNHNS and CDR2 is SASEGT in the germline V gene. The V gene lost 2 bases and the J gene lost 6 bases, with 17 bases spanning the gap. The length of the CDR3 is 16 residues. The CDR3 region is CASSESPDSRVQPQHF. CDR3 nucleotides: TGTGCCAGCAGTGAAAGTCCGGACAGCCGGGTTCAGCCCCAGCATTTT.

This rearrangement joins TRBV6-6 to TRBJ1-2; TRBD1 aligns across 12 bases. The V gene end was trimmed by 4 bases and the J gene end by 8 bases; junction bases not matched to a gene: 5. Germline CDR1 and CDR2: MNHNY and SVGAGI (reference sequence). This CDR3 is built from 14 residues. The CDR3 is CASSSRDRGLGYTF. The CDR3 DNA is TGTGCCAGCAGTTCCCGGGACAGGGGGCTCGGCTACACCTTC.

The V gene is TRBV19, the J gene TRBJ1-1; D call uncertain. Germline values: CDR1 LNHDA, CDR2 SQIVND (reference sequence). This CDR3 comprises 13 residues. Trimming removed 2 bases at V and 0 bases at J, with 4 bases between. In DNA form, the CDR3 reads TGTGCCAGTAGTATATCTGTGAACACTGAAGCTTTCTTT. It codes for CASSISVNTEAFF.

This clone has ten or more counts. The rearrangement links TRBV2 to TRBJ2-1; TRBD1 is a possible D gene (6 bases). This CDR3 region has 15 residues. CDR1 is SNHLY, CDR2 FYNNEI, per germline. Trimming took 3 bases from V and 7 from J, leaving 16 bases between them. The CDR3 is CASSDPRQVVNEQFF. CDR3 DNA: TGTGCCAGCAGTGATCCAAGACAGGTGGTAAATGAGCAGTTCTTC.

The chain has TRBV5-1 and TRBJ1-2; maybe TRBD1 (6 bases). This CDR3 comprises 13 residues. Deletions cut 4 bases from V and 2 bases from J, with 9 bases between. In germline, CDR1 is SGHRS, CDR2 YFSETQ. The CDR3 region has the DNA TGCGCCAGCAGCGGGACACGAAACTATGGCTACACCTTC. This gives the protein CASSGTRNYGYTF.

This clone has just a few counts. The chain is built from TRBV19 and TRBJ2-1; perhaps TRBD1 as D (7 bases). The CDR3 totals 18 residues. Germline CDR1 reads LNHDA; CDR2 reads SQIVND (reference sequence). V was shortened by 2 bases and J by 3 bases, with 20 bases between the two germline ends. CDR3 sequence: CASSIKPAGQRIYNEQFF. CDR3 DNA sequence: TGTGCCAGTAGTATAAAGCCTGCGGGACAGCGTATCTACAATGAGCAGTTCTTC.

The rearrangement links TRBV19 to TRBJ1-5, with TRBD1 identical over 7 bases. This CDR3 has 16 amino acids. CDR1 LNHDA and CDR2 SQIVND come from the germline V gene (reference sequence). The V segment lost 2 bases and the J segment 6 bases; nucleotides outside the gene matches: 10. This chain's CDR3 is CASSIQGDLASQPQHF. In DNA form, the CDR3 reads TGTGCCAGTAGTATACAGGGGGACCTAGCCAGTCAGCCCCAGCATTTT. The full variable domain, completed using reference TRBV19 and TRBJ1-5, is DGGITQSPKYLFRKEGQNVTLSCEQNLNHDAMYWYRQDPGQGLRLIYYSQIVNDFQKGDIAEGYSVSREKKESFPLTVTSAQKNPTAFYLCASSIQGDLASQPQHFGDGTRLSIL.

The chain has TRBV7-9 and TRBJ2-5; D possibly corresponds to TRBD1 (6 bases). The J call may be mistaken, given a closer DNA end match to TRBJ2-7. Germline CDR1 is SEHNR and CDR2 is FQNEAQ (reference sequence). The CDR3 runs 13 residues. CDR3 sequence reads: CASGHRENYEQYF. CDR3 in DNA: TGTGCCAGCGGTCACAGGGAGAACTACGAGCAGTACTTC.

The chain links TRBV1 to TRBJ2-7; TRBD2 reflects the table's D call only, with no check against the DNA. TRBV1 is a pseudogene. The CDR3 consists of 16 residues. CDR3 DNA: TGCACCAGCAGCCAAGATCATGTCTGCGGGGAATACGAGCAGTACGTC. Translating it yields CTSSQDHVCGEYEQYV.